This record concerns one T cell receptor (beta chain) sequence. The sample is drawn from a study of T cell changes during pregnancy in multiple sclerosis. Assay: immunoSEQ multiplex PCR; the TCRdb copy retains only in-frame clones and omits some. Seen here are fewer than 40,000 clones, 90% to 95% observed once, and the top ten hold approximately 0.37%. The TCR was taken from a female donor with multiple sclerosis, enrolled in a pregnancy study. The sequenced sample was CD4+ T cells from peripheral blood mononuclear cells, obtained in the second trimester of pregnancy.

CDR3 in amino acids: CASSAGTAGANVLTF. In nucleotides, the CDR3 is TGCGCCAGCAGCGCAGGGACAGCTGGGGCCAACGTCCTGACTTTC. This sequence joins TRBV5-1 and TRBJ2-6; 7 bases map to TRBD1. Germline CDR1 is SGHRS and CDR2 is YFSETQ. Unmatched junction bases numbered 3, after V lost 4 bases and J lost 2 bases. This CDR3 has 15 amino acids. The full variable domain, with the rest looked up from reference TRBV5-1 and TRBJ2-6, is KAGVTQTPRYLIKTRGQQVTLSCSPISGHRSVSWYQQTPGQGLQFLFEYFSETQRNKGNFPGRFSGRQFSNSRSEMNVSTLELGDSALYLCASSAGTAGANVLTFGAGSRLTVL.